Listed below are T cell receptor beta chains from one sample, sequenced in a study of cytomegalovirus exposure and HLA in healthy donors. Assay: immunoSEQ multiplex PCR; the TCRdb copy retains only in-frame clones and omits some. The sample has 180,000 or so clones; around 80% are singletons. Sequencing was done on a sample of PBMCs. The receptors come from a woman in her forties in good health and CMV-seropositive. The conserved cysteine and the conserved F or W are not part of the CDR3 here. The listing skips clone size in some rows; elsewhere it reads once, few, many or a size class.

TRBV27	-	TRBJ1-3	ASSLYGTGSSGNTIY
TRBV6-1	-	TRBJ2-1	ASSDSQTTYNEQF
TRBV2	few	TRBJ1-1	ASSEIRTEAF
TRBV19	-	TRBJ2-7	ASSEVGGLHEQY
TRBV2	-	TRBJ1-3	ASSAQGTRSGNTIY
TRBV5-6	-	TRBJ2-7	ASSLAGTGGNRQY
TRBV5-1	-	TRBJ2-3	ASSLGLAGDGTQY
TRBV11-3	-	TRBJ2-1	ASSGGVLMGQF
TRBV14	-	TRBJ2-7	ASSQFLVTQQY
TRBV7-7	-	TRBJ2-3	ASSSGGATSTDTQY
TRBV5-1	-	TRBJ2-3	ASSPDNRGADTQY
TRBV19	once	TRBJ2-1	ASSPTSGNSYNEQF
TRBV6-4	few	TRBJ2-7	ASSASSGRSYEQY
TRBV11-2	-	TRBJ2-1	ASSLDLTFTARKQF
TRBV28	-	TRBJ2-5	ASRPSGLETQY
TRBV27	-	TRBJ2-7	ASSSGQGWAGGPTEQY
TRBV6-5	-	TRBJ1-2	ASRGTGGRGYT
TRBV5-8	-	TRBJ2-7	ASSVYFEQY
TRBV6-5	-	TRBJ1-3	ASSQDRGQGNTIY
TRBV28	-	TRBJ1-5	ASSLVGNQPQH
TRBV30	-	TRBJ2-5	AWSGGLGALTETQY